The entry that follows covers one T cell receptor beta chain sequence. Its antigen remains unidentified. The data were obtained in a study of cytomegalovirus exposure and HLA in healthy donors. Looking at the study overall: Findings of an earlier analysis included roughly 110 million unique TCR beta sequences from around 180 million T cells. Study results and limitations: Later analysis identified a missense DCLRE1C variant that was linked to TCR beta V- and J-gene trimming. The classifier, whose performance was assessed in both the original and validation cohorts, reportedly diagnosed cytomegalovirus status with high specificity and sensitivity. Donors were assumed by presence/absence analyses to have roughly uniform sequencing depth.

The PCR contained 60 Vbeta and 13 Jbeta primers. Profiled with immunoSEQ multiplex PCR; TCRdb holds only in-frame clones, not every one. The sample has around 200,000 clones; under 70% are singletons. CDR3 length equals 14 residues. Looked up from germline, CDR1 is SGHTA and CDR2 is FQGNSA. Trimming shortened V by 3 bases and J by 1 base, and 9 bases separated the two germline ends. The material sequenced was PBMCs. This receptor was identified in a middle-aged man in good health and CMV-seropositive. This rearrangement joins TRBV7-2 to TRBJ1-1; D possibly corresponds to TRBD1 (6 bases). DNA for the CDR3: TGTGCCAGCAGCTTGAGGGGGAGGAACACTGAAGCTTTCTTT. It specifies CASSLRGRNTEAFF.